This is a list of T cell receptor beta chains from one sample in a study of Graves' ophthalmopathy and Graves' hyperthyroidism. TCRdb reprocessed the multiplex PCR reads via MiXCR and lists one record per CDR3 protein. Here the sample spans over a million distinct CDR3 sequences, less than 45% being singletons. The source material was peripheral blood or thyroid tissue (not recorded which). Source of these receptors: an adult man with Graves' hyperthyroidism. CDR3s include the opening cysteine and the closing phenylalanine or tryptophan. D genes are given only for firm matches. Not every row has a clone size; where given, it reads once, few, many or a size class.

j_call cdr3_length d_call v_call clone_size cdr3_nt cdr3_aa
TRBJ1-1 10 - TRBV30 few TGTGCCTGGGCTAGGGGCATCGCTTTCTTT CAWARGIAFF
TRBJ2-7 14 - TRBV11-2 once TGTGCCAGCAGCCCATCGCGGAGGGGCTACGAGCAGTACTTC CASSPSRRGYEQYF
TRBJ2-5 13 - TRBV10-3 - TGTGCCATCACTCGGGACATTCAAGAGACCCAGTACTTC CAITRDIQETQYF
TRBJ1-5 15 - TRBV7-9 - TGTGCCAGCAGCTTAGGTTCGACAGAAAATCAGCCCCAGCATTTT CASSLGSTENQPQHF
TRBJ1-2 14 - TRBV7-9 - TGTGCCAGCAGCTACCGCAGGGTTACCTATGGCTACACCTTC CASSYRRVTYGYTF
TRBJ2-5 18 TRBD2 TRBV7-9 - TGCGCCAGCAGCCAAGCCTGGACTAGCGGGAGCGGGGGGGAGACCCAGTACTTC CASSQAWTSGSGGETQYF
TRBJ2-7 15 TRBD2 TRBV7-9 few TGTGCCAGCAGTTGGGGCTGGACTAGCATCCACGAGCAGTACTTC CASSWGWTSIHEQYF
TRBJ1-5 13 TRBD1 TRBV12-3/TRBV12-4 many TGTGCCAGCAGCCTTGGACAGGCGGGGCCCCAGCATTTT CASSLGQAGPQHF
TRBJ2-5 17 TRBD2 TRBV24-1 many TGTGCCACCAGTGATCTCGCGGGGGGGCCTGCTACGGAGACCCAGTACTTC CATSDLAGGPATETQYF
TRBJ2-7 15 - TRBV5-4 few TGTGCCAGCTCGTCCGGGGGAGTAGGGTCCTACGAGCAGTACTTC CASSSGGVGSYEQYF
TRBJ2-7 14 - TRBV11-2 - TGTGCCAGCAGCTTAGATTTAGGGTACTACGAGCAGTACTTC CASSLDLGYYEQYF
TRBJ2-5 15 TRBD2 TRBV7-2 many TGTGCCAGCGGGGGTCTAGCGGGGGGACAAGAGACCCAGTACTTC CASGGLAGGQETQYF
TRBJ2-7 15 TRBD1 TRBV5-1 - TGCGCCAGCAGCACCCACGGGACAGGGCAATACGAGCAGTACTTC CASSTHGTGQYEQYF
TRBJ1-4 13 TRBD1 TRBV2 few TGTGCCAGCAGCTGGACAGGGGCCGAAAAACTGTTTTTT CASSWTGAEKLFF
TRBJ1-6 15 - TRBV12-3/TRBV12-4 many TGTGCCAGCAGTGCCCGGGACCCGGGCAGAACCACCCTCCACTTT CASSARDPGRTTLHF
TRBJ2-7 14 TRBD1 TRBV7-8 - TGTGCCAGCGCCGGACAGGGGGCGTTCCACGAGCAGTACTTC CASAGQGAFHEQYF
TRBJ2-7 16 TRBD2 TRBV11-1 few TGTGCCAGCTCACCCCCAGGACTAGCGGGATACTACGAGCAGTACTTC CASSPPGLAGYYEQYF
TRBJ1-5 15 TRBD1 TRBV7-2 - TGTGCCAGCAGCTCGGCGACAGGGTTTGTTCAGCCCCAGCATTTT CASSSATGFVQPQHF
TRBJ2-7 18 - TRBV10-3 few TGTGCCAGCAGTTACTCTACCGTCGGCCGACGTTATGGGAACGAGCAGTACTTC CASSYSTVGRRYGNEQYF
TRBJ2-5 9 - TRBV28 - TGTGCCAGCAGTTTAGGCCAGGACTTC CASSLGQDF
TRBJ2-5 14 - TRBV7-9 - TGTGCCAGCAGCGCGGGATTTCAAAGGGAGACCCAGTACTTC CASSAGFQRETQYF
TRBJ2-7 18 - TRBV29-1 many TGCAGCGTTGAAGGTTTCGGGGGCCCGGGGGCAAAAACCTACGAGCAGTACTTC CSVEGFGGPGAKTYEQYF
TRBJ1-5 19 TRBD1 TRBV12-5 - TGTGCATGGACCTTCGACCTCGCAACCGGGACAGGCTCTTCTTGGCCCCAGCATTTT CAWTFDLATGTGSSWPQHF
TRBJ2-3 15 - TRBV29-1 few TGCAGCGGGGCGCCTAGCGCCCTTAGCACAGATACGCAGTATTTT CSGAPSALSTDTQYF
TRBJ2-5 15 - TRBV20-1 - TGCAGTGCTGTCTCGGGGAGCGGAGTCAAGGAGACCCAGTACTTC CSAVSGSGVKETQYF
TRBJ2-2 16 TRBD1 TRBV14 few TGTGCCAGCAGCCACCACGGGACAGAGAACACCGGGGAGCTGTTTTTT CASSHHGTENTGELFF
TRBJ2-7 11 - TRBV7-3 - TGTGCCAGTACAATGGGAATCGAGCAGTACTTC CASTMGIEQYF
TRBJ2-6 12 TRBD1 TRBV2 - TGTGCCAGCAGGGACAGGGCTAACGTCCTGACTTTC CASRDRANVLTF
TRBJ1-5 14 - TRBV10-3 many TGTGCCATCAGTGAAAGTTCCCGAGCTCAGCCCCAGCATTTT CAISESSRAQPQHF
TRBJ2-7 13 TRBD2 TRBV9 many TGTGCCAGCAGCGTAGGGGACTATCGTGAGCAGTACTTC CASSVGDYREQYF
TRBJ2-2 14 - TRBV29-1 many TGCAGCGTCGAGCGGCCCAGGGGAGCCGGGGAGCTGTTTTTT CSVERPRGAGELFF
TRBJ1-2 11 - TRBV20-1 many TGCAGTGCTAGAGCTGTAGATGGCTACACCTTC CSARAVDGYTF
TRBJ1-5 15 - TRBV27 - TGTGCCAGCACGCCGCCGCAGGGTCCCAATCAGCCCCAGCATTTT CASTPPQGPNQPQHF
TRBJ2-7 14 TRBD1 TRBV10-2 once TGCGCCAGCAGTGAGGACAGGGGGCGATCGGGGCAGTACTTC CASSEDRGRSGQYF
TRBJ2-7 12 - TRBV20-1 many TGCAGTGCTAGACCTGTTGCCTACGAGCAGTACTTC CSARPVAYEQYF